A single sample is the source of the 13 T cell receptor beta chains below, sequenced in a study of T cells in severe cutaneous drug reactions. The donors had carbamazepine-induced Stevens-Johnson syndrome or toxic epidermal necrolysis. TCR subtype-specific primers in iRepertoire multiplex PCR prepared libraries for bulk and single-cell sequencing. TCRdb reworked the multiplex PCR reads into one entry per CDR3 protein, no DNA. This sample contains 3,500 to 4,500 distinct CDR3 sequences. The sequenced sample consisted of PBMCs. Receptors were obtained from a human donor with Stevens-Johnson syndrome, a severe cutaneous drug reaction.

This rearrangement joins TRBV29-1 to TRBJ2-7; TCRdb calls TRBD1, which cannot be checked without DNA. The germline V gene has CDR1 SQVTM and CDR2 ANQGSEA. The CDR3 consists of 13 residues. CDR3 protein: CSVSGFPTYEQYF.

This chain connects TRBV28 to TRBJ2-1; the TCRdb call, TRBD2, lacks DNA for checking. The CDR3 has 14 amino acids. The germline gives CDR1 MDHEN, CDR2 SYDVKM. The CDR3 loop reads CASSLIAGAHEQFF.

The chain combines TRBV5-4 with TRBJ1-1. The germline V gene encodes CDR1 SGHNT and CDR2 YYREEE (reference sequence). The CDR3 sequence is 12 residues long. The CDR3 sequence is CASSSMNTEAFF.

This CDR3 is CSATGLARDLDTQYF. The chain carries TRBV20-1 and TRBJ2-3; TCRdb's D gene call, TRBD2, goes unchecked for lack of DNA. The CDR3 has 15 residues. CDR1 and CDR2 from the germline V gene are DFQATT and SNEGSKA (reference sequence).

This clonotype is medium-sized by frequency. The J gene is TRBJ2-1, the V gene TRBV7-3; TCRdb's D call of TRBD2 is untestable without DNA. The CDR3 spans 14 residues. Germline V gene sequence: CDR1 SGHTA, CDR2 FQGTGA. The CDR3 here is CASSLKGTSAEQFF.

The CDR3 region is CASSSSRGELFF. V gene TRBV27 combines with J gene TRBJ2-2. This CDR3 region has 12 residues. Germline V gene data show CDR1 as MNHEY and CDR2 as SMNVEV (reference sequence).

This clonotype counts as medium-sized by frequency. CDR3 amino acids: CASSPGTGVGDTQYF. J is TRBJ2-3 and V is TRBV2; the D gene TCRdb calls, TRBD1, cannot be checked with no DNA. Germline-derived CDR1 and CDR2 are SNHLY and FYNNEI. The CDR3 covers 15 residues.

V gene TRBV12-3 or TRBV12-4 combines with J gene TRBJ2-7; TCRdb's D call of TRBD1 is untestable without DNA. This CDR3 has 14 amino acids. This chain's CDR3 is CASSSNRGSYEQYF.

CDR3 region: CASSQRGGSSYEQYF. This chain links TRBV4-3 with TRBJ2-7. This CDR3 has 15 residues. Per germline, CDR1 LGHNA and CDR2 YSLEER.

The J gene is TRBJ2-3, the V gene TRBV5-4; TCRdb picks TRBD1, but there is no DNA to check that call. Germline CDR1 SGHNT, CDR2 YYREEE (reference sequence). The CDR3 sequence is 13 residues long. CDR3 residues: CASSSGGADTQYF.

This sequence joins TRBV4-1 and TRBJ2-7; TCRdb picks TRBD1, but there is no DNA to check that call. Germline CDR1 and CDR2: MGHRA and YSYEKL. This CDR3 has 15 amino acids. Here the CDR3 reads CASSQSGTGAYEQYF.

V usage is TRBV20-1 and J usage is TRBJ2-7. CDR3 length: 14 amino acids. Germline CDR1 and CDR2: DFQATT and SNEGSKA (reference sequence). CDR3 protein: CSASSGGRAYEQYF.

This chain uses TRBV5-1 with TRBJ2-1; TCRdb calls TRBD1, which cannot be checked without DNA. The CDR3 is 14 residues long. Germline V lookup: CDR1 SGHRS, CDR2 YFSETQ. The CDR3 spells CASLSGTENNEQFF.